These 32 T cell receptor beta chains were sequenced from one sample in a study of OX40 agonist ivuxolimab in advanced cancers. Sequenced by immunoSEQ multiplex PCR; TCRdb stores in-frame clones only, minus some. The table has under 40,000 clones, 65% to 80% seen once. Sequenced material: CD4+ or CD8+ T cells sorted from blood, taken in a trial of the OX40 agonist ivuxolimab. The receptors were gathered from an adult with an advanced solid tumor such as melanoma, head and neck, liver or kidney cancer.

The chain joins TRBV7-7 to TRBJ1-5; D not certain. Germline V gene lookup returns CDR1 SSHAT and CDR2 FNYEAQ (reference sequence). The V end was cut by 1 base, the J end by 0 bases, with 10 bases between. There are 16 residues in the CDR3. CDR3 in amino acids: CASSLVLVNSNQPQHF. Written as DNA, the CDR3 is TGTGCCAGCAGCTTAGTATTGGTTAATAGCAATCAGCCCCAGCATTTT.

This clone has just a few counts. This sequence joins TRBV15 and TRBJ2-4, with 9 bases aligning to TRBD2. V lost 5 bases and J lost 7; bases outside the gene matches: 12. The germline V gene encodes CDR1 LNHNV and CDR2 YYDKDF (reference sequence). This CDR3 comprises 16 residues. CDR3 amino acids: CATSVTSGLVGNIQYF. The CDR3 DNA sequence: TGTGCCACCAGCGTGACTAGCGGTCTGGTGGGGAACATTCAGTACTTC.

The chain couples TRBV5-5 to TRBJ1-1, with D maybe TRBD1 (5 bases). CDR3 length: 15 amino acids. V shed 5 bases and J shed 0 bases, with 14 bases lying between them. Germline values: CDR1 SGHKS, CDR2 YYEKEE (reference sequence). DNA of the CDR3: TGTGCCAGCAGGCCCCGGCCAGGGATGAACACTGAAGCTTTCTTT. This sequence encodes CASRPRPGMNTEAFF.

V and J are TRBV18 and TRBJ1-3; 7 bases match TRBD1. The length of the CDR3 is 14 residues. Germline-derived CDR1 and CDR2 are KGHSH and LQKENI. V shed 2 bases and J 9 bases; nucleotides not matched to a gene: 7. CDR3 nucleotides: TGTGCCAGCTCACCAGACTACCAGGGGGGCACCATATATTTT. As protein: CASSPDYQGGTIYF.

This chain joins TRBV30 and TRBJ1-1; 7 nucleotides align to TRBD1. After removal of 4 bases from V and 7 bases from J, the junction contained 6 bases not matched to a gene. Germline CDR1 and CDR2: GTSNPN and SVGIG (reference sequence). The length of the CDR3 is 12 residues. In DNA form, the CDR3 reads TGTGCCTGGACCCCGCAGGGGGGTGAAGCTTTCTTT. Its protein product is CAWTPQGGEAFF. Using reference TRBV30 and TRBJ1-1 for the parts outside the CDR3, the full variable domain is SQTIHQWPATLVQPVGSPLSLECTVEGTSNPNLYWYRQAAGRGLQLLFYSVGIGQISSEVPQNLSASRPQDRQFILSSKKLLLSDSGFYLCAWTPQGGEAFFGQGTRLTVV.

V usage is TRBV18 and J usage is TRBJ1-5, with D unresolved. CDR3 size: 15 residues. Deletions cut 3 bases from V and 3 bases from J, with 12 bases between. Germline V lookup: CDR1 KGHSH, CDR2 LQKENI. CDR3 DNA: TGTGCCAGCTCACCCACGATCAGTACCAATCAGCCCCAGCATTTT. Translated: CASSPTISTNQPQHF. The complete variable domain, with remaining parts taken from reference TRBV18 and TRBJ1-5, reads NAGVMQNPRHLVRRRGQEARLRCSPMKGHSHVYWYRQLPEEGLKFMVYLQKENIIDESGMPKERFSAEFPKEGPSILRIQQVVRGDSAAYFCASSPTISTNQPQHFGDGTRLSIL.

This chain uses TRBV4-3 with TRBJ1-1; D gene ambiguous. Deletions cut 5 bases from V and 12 bases from J, with 13 bases between. Germline CDR1 reads LGHNA; CDR2 reads YSLEER. The CDR3 is 11 amino acids. The CDR3 sequence: CASSKRGLTFF. The CDR3 nucleotides are TGCGCCAGCAGCAAAAGAGGATTAACTTTCTTT.

V and J are TRBV10-3 and TRBJ1-1; D is undetermined. The CDR3 sequence is 15 residues long. The V and J ends lost 0 bases and 1 base respectively, with 9 bases between them. The germline CDR1 and CDR2 sequences are ENHRY and SYGVKD. Written as DNA, the CDR3 is TGTGCCATCAGTGAGTCGATAGGACGGAACACTGAAGCTTTCTTT. Protein: CAISESIGRNTEAFF.

The V and J genes are TRBV5-5 and TRBJ1-1, with D uncertain. The germline V gene encodes CDR1 SGHKS and CDR2 YYEKEE (reference sequence). CDR3 length: 12 amino acids. V was pared by 1 base and J by 13 bases, with 14 bases between. The CDR3 DNA is TGTGCCAGCAGCTTGTACGACACCGCCGATTTCTTT. Amino acids: CASSLYDTADFF.

The chain employs TRBV7-2 and TRBJ1-1; possibly TRBD1 for D (5 bases). Germline CDR1 SGHTA, CDR2 FQGNSA. The CDR3 length is 15 residues. Trimming stripped 5 bases from V and 1 base from J, with 14 bases between. The CDR3 DNA sequence: TGTGCCAGCAGCCCAAAACCCGGACAGAACACTGAAGCTTTCTTT. Protein product: CASSPKPGQNTEAFF.

Only a few counts were recorded for this clone. The J gene is TRBJ2-7, the V gene TRBV28; unclear D gene. From germline, CDR1 is MDHEN and CDR2 SYDVKM. The CDR3 totals 12 residues. V was trimmed by 6 bases and J by 5 bases, leaving 11 bases between them. The CDR3 spells CASSLPMDEQYF. In DNA form, the CDR3 reads TGTGCCAGCAGCTTACCCATGGACGAGCAGTACTTC.

As concerns this clone: This CDR3 is also generated by other DNA sequences in the sample. The rearrangement links TRBV19 to TRBJ2-7; maybe TRBD1 (5 bases). This CDR3 has 13 amino acids. Germline V lookup: CDR1 LNHDA, CDR2 SQIVND (reference sequence). V was cut by 4 bases and J by 2 bases, with 9 bases left in between. The CDR3 sequence: CASSKGQPYEQYF. CDR3 nucleotides: TGTGCCAGTAGTAAGGGGCAGCCCTACGAGCAGTACTTC.

J is TRBJ2-7 and V is TRBV7-2; the D gene is possibly TRBD2 (5 bases). V lost 3 bases and J 5 bases, leaving 11 bases between the germline ends. Per germline, CDR1 SGHTA and CDR2 FQGNSA. The CDR3 loop spans 13 amino acids. CDR3 in DNA: TGTGCCAGCAGCTTTCGCAGGCGGGACGAGCAGTACTTC. Residues: CASSFRRRDEQYF.

The CDR3: CASSFKGAGGSYNEQFF. Written as DNA, the CDR3 is TGCGCCAGCAGCTTCAAAGGTGCGGGCGGATCTTACAATGAGCAGTTCTTC. The chain joins TRBV5-1 to TRBJ2-1; D is perhaps TRBD2 (5 bases). Trimming left V 2 bases short and J 4 bases short, with 19 bases between. Germline lookup yields CDR1 SGHRS and CDR2 YFSETQ. This CDR3 contains 17 residues. Drawing the rest from reference TRBV5-1 and TRBJ2-1, the complete variable domain is KAGVTQTPRYLIKTRGQQVTLSCSPISGHRSVSWYQQTPGQGLQFLFEYFSETQRNKGNFPGRFSGRQFSNSRSEMNVSTLELGDSALYLCASSFKGAGGSYNEQFFGPGTRLTVL.

This clone has just one count. The chain employs TRBV28 and TRBJ1-2; tentative D call: TRBD1 (5 bases). Germline CDR1 and CDR2: MDHEN and SYDVKM. The CDR3 covers 19 residues. Trimming cost V 5 bases and J 6 bases, with 31 bases left between them. CDR3 loop: CASSTLIGAAPLLQNGYTF. CDR3 bases: TGTGCCAGCAGTACCCTCATAGGGGCAGCACCACTTCTACAAAATGGCTACACCTTC.

The V gene is TRBV5-1, the J gene TRBJ2-3; no definite D call. CDR1 SGHRS and CDR2 YFSETQ come from the germline V gene. Deletions cut 1 base from V and 4 bases from J, with 7 bases between. There are 13 residues in the CDR3. The CDR3 DNA sequence: TGCGCCAGCAGCTTGCTTCGCGCAGATACGCAGTATTTT. Its protein product is CASSLLRADTQYF.

The chain has TRBV2 and TRBJ2-3; D gene uncertain. CDR1 and CDR2 (germline): SNHLY, FYNNEI. Trimming removed 0 bases at V and 4 bases at J, with 11 bases between. This CDR3 is 15 amino acids long. CDR3 loop: CASSEAGYKADTQYF. CDR3 nucleotide sequence: TGTGCCAGCAGTGAAGCGGGATACAAGGCAGATACGCAGTATTTT.

V is TRBV6-5 and J is TRBJ1-3; D unclear. The CDR3 loop spans 14 amino acids. Germline CDR1 MNHEY, CDR2 SVGAGI. V lost 4 bases to trimming and J lost 0 bases, with 7 bases between them. CDR3 loop: CASSSINSGNTIYF. CDR3 sequence (DNA): TGTGCCAGCAGTTCGATAAACTCTGGAAACACCATATATTTT.

This chain joins TRBV29-1 and TRBJ2-7; D remains unclear. The germline CDR1 and CDR2 sequences are SQVTM and ANQGSEA. V shed 2 bases and J shed 2 bases, with 10 bases lying between them. The CDR3 contains 13 residues. The CDR3 coding sequence is TGCAGCGTTGAATTGTGGGGTACCTACGAGCAGTACTTC. This translates into CSVELWGTYEQYF.

This chain connects TRBV19 to TRBJ1-2; no firm D call. The V and J ends lost 5 bases and 0 bases respectively, with 19 bases between them. This CDR3 contains 17 residues. In germline, CDR1 is LNHDA, CDR2 SQIVND (reference sequence). CDR3 amino acids: CASSAFSIESSNYGYTF. The CDR3 DNA follows: TGTGCCAGTAGTGCATTCTCAATAGAGTCTTCTAACTATGGCTACACCTTC. Using reference TRBV19 and TRBJ1-2 for the parts outside the CDR3, the full variable domain is DGGITQSPKYLFRKEGQNVTLSCEQNLNHDAMYWYRQDPGQGLRLIYYSQIVNDFQKGDIAEGYSVSREKKESFPLTVTSAQKNPTAFYLCASSAFSIESSNYGYTFGSGTRLTVV.

This sequence joins TRBV6-1 and TRBJ1-5, with D unresolved. V was clipped by 1 base and J by 4 bases, with 14 bases between them. Germline V gene lookup returns CDR1 MNHNS and CDR2 SASEGT. The CDR3 extends over 16 amino acids. The CDR3 nucleotides are TGTGCCAGCAGTGAAGGGAGTACAGTCTCTAATCAGCCCCAGCATTTT. It encodes CASSEGSTVSNQPQHF.

The table lists this clone with a few counts. The chain recombines TRBV5-6 with TRBJ1-1, with TRBD1 matching 9 bases. V trimming: 5 bases; J trimming: 0 bases; junction bases outside the gene matches: 11. This CDR3 is built from 17 residues. From germline, CDR1 is SGHDT and CDR2 YYEEEE. CDR3 coding DNA: TGTGCCAGCAGTCAACAGGGGGCCCTGTTGATGAACACTGAAGCTTTCTTT. This codes for CASSQQGALLMNTEAFF.

This rearrangement joins TRBV9 to TRBJ1-3; TRBD1 is a possible D gene (5 bases). The V gene lost 4 bases and the J gene lost 0 bases, with 11 bases spanning the gap. CDR3 size: 15 residues. CDR1 and CDR2 (germline): SGDLS, YYNGEE. The CDR3 DNA reads as TGTGCCAGCAGCCCCCATGGGACCTCTGGAAACACCATATATTTT. Protein: CASSPHGTSGNTIYF.

This rearrangement joins TRBV5-6 to TRBJ1-1; D is ambiguous. There are 14 residues in the CDR3. Trimming shortened V by 0 bases and J by 2 bases, and 8 bases separated the two germline ends. Germline V gene lookup returns CDR1 SGHDT and CDR2 YYEEEE. CDR3 DNA sequence: TGTGCCAGCAGCTTGGCGCCGGGAAACACTGAAGCTTTCTTT. This codes for CASSLAPGNTEAFF.

The rearrangement uses TRBV29-1 and TRBJ1-4, with D maybe TRBD1 (5 bases). This CDR3 has 12 residues. Germline lookup yields CDR1 SQVTM and CDR2 ANQGSEA. Trimming cost V 7 bases and J 7 bases, with 13 bases left between them. CDR3 loop: CSGGAGSEKLFF. The CDR3 DNA reads as TGCAGCGGAGGGGCGGGGAGTGAAAAACTGTTTTTT.

The chain recombines TRBV19 with TRBJ2-4, with 11 bases lining up with TRBD2. With 1 base clipped from V and 1 base from J, the junction kept 12 bases outside the gene matches. The germline CDR1 and CDR2 sequences are LNHDA and SQIVND (reference sequence). This CDR3 is 20 amino acids long. The CDR3 bases are TGTGCCAGTAGTATAGTCGGGACTAGCGGAGGGAATCGGGCCAAAAACATTCAGTACTTC. This sequence encodes CASSIVGTSGGNRAKNIQYF. Supplemented by reference TRBV19 and TRBJ2-4, the full variable domain reads DGGITQSPKYLFRKEGQNVTLSCEQNLNHDAMYWYRQDPGQGLRLIYYSQIVNDFQKGDIAEGYSVSREKKESFPLTVTSAQKNPTAFYLCASSIVGTSGGNRAKNIQYFGAGTRLSVL.

J is TRBJ1-2 and V is TRBV25-1, with D hard to call. Deletions cut 10 bases from V and 4 bases from J, with 13 bases between. The V gene's germline CDR1 is MGHDK and CDR2 SYGVNS. This CDR3 is built from 12 residues. The DNA of the CDR3 is TGTGCCACGCTTTTCGAAACCTATGGCTACACCTTC. The encoded protein is CATLFETYGYTF.

This clone was detected only once. The chain recombines TRBV5-1 with TRBJ2-3; possibly TRBD1 or TRBD2 for D (5 bases each). Trimming stripped 0 bases from V and 2 bases from J, with 10 bases between. Germline CDR1 and CDR2: SGHRS and YFSETQ. The CDR3 loop spans 15 amino acids. CDR3 DNA sequence: TGCGCCAGCAGCTTGGACGGGGCTTACACAGATACGCAGTATTTT. Protein sequence: CASSLDGAYTDTQYF.

V usage is TRBV5-5 and J usage is TRBJ1-4; the D is unclear. Trimming pared 0 bases from V and 0 bases from J, leaving 9 bases between. From germline, CDR1 is SGHKS and CDR2 YYEKEE (reference sequence). The CDR3 has 16 residues. CDR3 DNA: TGTGCCAGCAGCTTGGGACCGTCAACAACTAATGAAAAACTGTTTTTT. This encodes CASSLGPSTTNEKLFF.

The rearrangement links TRBV6-1 to TRBJ2-3, with D hard to call. This CDR3 has 11 residues. CDR1 MNHNS and CDR2 SASEGT come from the germline V gene. Trimming shortened V by 6 bases and J by 2 bases, and 3 bases separated the two germline ends. The CDR3 sequence: CASRATDTQYF. CDR3 coding DNA: TGTGCCAGCAGAGCCACAGATACGCAGTATTTT.

J is TRBJ1-2 and V is TRBV29-1; the match to TRBD1 covers 10 bases. Per germline, CDR1 SQVTM and CDR2 ANQGSEA. Losses at the gene ends were 8 bases for V and 0 bases for J; bases not matched to a gene: 12. There are 16 residues in the CDR3. CDR3 coding DNA: TGCAGCACCTGGGACAGGGGAGCCCCAGCTAACTATGGCTACACCTTC. Translation: CSTWDRGAPANYGYTF.

V and J are TRBV5-1 and TRBJ2-2, with 8 bases lining up with TRBD2. The V segment lost 4 bases and the J segment 5 bases; nucleotides outside the gene matches: 4. The CDR3 has 14 residues. CDR1 and CDR2 from the germline V gene are SGHRS and YFSETQ. Here the CDR3 reads CASSIPSGTGELFF. CDR3 DNA sequence: TGCGCCAGCAGCATCCCTAGCGGGACCGGGGAGCTGTTTTTT.